This is a list of T cell receptor beta chains from one sample in a study of Ad26.COV2.S vaccination and SARS-CoV-2 variants. The protocol was immunoSEQ multiplex PCR, while the TCRdb copy is restricted to in-frame clones and leaves out a portion. The table lists about 350,000 clones, about 88% of them singletons, with less than 4% in the top ten. Specimen: peripheral blood, collected in a trial of Ad26.COV2.S vaccine versus placebo. These receptors all come from a person between 18 and 60 years old who received the Ad26.COV2.S COVID-19 vaccine or a placebo. The CDR3 runs from the conserved cysteine through the conserved F or W. A D gene is named only where the DNA matches it firmly. Only part of the rows carry a size: once, few, many, or a class if the clone is expanded.

>-|-|14|TRBJ1-1|TRBV19
CASSILGRDTEAFF
TGTGCCAGTAGTATCCTCGGGAGGGACACTGAAGCTTTCTTT
>-|-|13|TRBJ1-2|TRBV6-2/TRBV6-3
CASSPGQIYGYTF
TGTGCCAGCAGCCCCGGACAGATCTATGGCTACACCTTC
>-|-|14|TRBJ2-3|TRBV6-5
CASSYEASTDTQYF
TGTGCCAGCAGTTATGAAGCTAGCACAGATACGCAGTATTTT
>once|TRBD2|21|TRBJ2-3|TRBV27
CASSLIPGGLAGGRARDTQYF
TGTGCCAGCAGTCTCATCCCAGGGGGACTAGCGGGGGGGCGAGCTCGGGATACGCAGTATTTT
>-|TRBD1|13|TRBJ2-5|TRBV27
CASSLRGQETQYF
TGTGCCAGCAGTCTCAGGGGGCAAGAGACCCAGTACTTC
>-|TRBD1|16|TRBJ1-5|TRBV19
CASSIGRQGRNQPQHF
TGTGCCAGTAGTATAGGTAGACAGGGGAGAAATCAGCCCCAGCATTTT
>-|TRBD1|16|TRBJ2-2|TRBV24-1
CATSDPGTGSTGELFF
TGTGCCACCAGCGATCCCGGGACAGGGAGTACCGGGGAGCTGTTTTTT
>-|TRBD1|14|TRBJ2-3|TRBV6-1
CASNLIRDRGTQYF
TGTGCCAGCAATCTAATCCGGGACAGGGGTACGCAGTATTTT
>-|TRBD1|13|TRBJ1-2|TRBV30
CACRQGSGYGYTF
TGTGCCTGTCGACAGGGGTCGGGCTATGGCTACACCTTC
>-|-|12|TRBJ2-3|TRBV6-5
CASSQGTDTQYF
TGTGCCAGCAGCCAGGGAACAGATACGCAGTATTTT
>-|TRBD2|14|TRBJ2-7|TRBV11-2
CASSLGLADYEQYF
TGTGCCAGCAGCTTAGGGCTAGCGGACTACGAGCAGTACTTC
>-|-|15|TRBJ1-1|TRBV19
CASSIDGAMNTEAFF
TGTGCCAGTAGTATCGACGGAGCCATGAACACTGAAGCTTTCTTT
>few|TRBD1|14|TRBJ1-2|TRBV19
CASSPSGGRYGYTF
TGTGCCAGTAGCCCCTCAGGGGGCAGGTATGGCTACACCTTC
>-|-|15|TRBJ2-7|TRBV7-8
CASSPRGGPSYEQYF
TGTGCCAGCAGCCCCCGAGGGGGACCTTCCTACGAGCAGTACTTC
>-|-|16|TRBJ2-5|TRBV4-1
CASSQGGGGPQETQYF
TGCGCCAGCAGCCAAGGGGGCGGGGGCCCCCAAGAGACCCAGTACTTC
>-|TRBD2|16|TRBJ2-3|TRBV10-1
CASSESSGSGTDTQYF
TGCGCCAGCAGTGAGTCTAGCGGGAGCGGCACAGATACGCAGTATTTT
>-|TRBD1|15|TRBJ2-7|TRBV5-4
CASSSGTGRSYEQYF
TGTGCCAGCAGCTCCGGGACAGGGCGAAGCTACGAGCAGTACTTC
>-|-|15|TRBJ1-2|TRBV5-6
CASSLGPGPFDSYTF
TGTGCCAGCAGCTTGGGGCCTGGGCCGTTCGACAGCTACACCTTC
>-|TRBD1|13|TRBJ1-4|TRBV10-3
CAIKQGAYEKLFF
TGTGCCATCAAGCAGGGGGCTTATGAAAAACTGTTTTTT
>-|-|14|TRBJ2-7|TRBV21-1
CASSGRDRDYEQYF
TGTGCCAGCAGCGGACGGGACAGGGACTACGAGCAGTACTTC
>few|-|13|TRBJ2-7|TRBV5-1
CASSLAGIYEQYF
TGCGCCAGCAGCTTGGCAGGTATCTACGAGCAGTACTTC
>-|-|11|TRBJ2-7|TRBV25-1
CASHGGYEQYF
TGTGCCAGCCACGGGGGTTACGAGCAGTACTTC
>-|-|12|TRBJ2-1|TRBV3-1/TRBV3-2
CASSQERARQFF
TGTGCCAGCAGCCAAGAACGGGCTAGGCAGTTCTTC
>-|-|13|TRBJ2-5|TRBV6-5
CASSYTTPETQYF
TGTGCCAGCAGTTACACTACCCCGGAGACCCAGTACTTC
>-|-|15|TRBJ2-1|TRBV6-2/TRBV6-3
CASSFTIQPHNEQFF
TGTGCCAGCAGTTTTACAATTCAACCCCACAATGAGCAGTTCTTC